This record covers a single T cell receptor (beta chain). What it recognizes is unknown. The data belong to a study of OX40 agonist ivuxolimab in advanced cancers. Study observations and caveats: With doses of 0.1 to 3.0 mg/kg, CD4+ and CD8+ blood T cells had undergone clonal expansion by week 6. The study found among the lowest clonal expansion in partial responders at 0.1-3.0 mg/kg.

Autoimmune disease history or systemic immunosuppression disqualified patients. Blood got drawn at baseline, again on cycle 4 day 1, and then on cycle 7 day 1. Germline CDR1 and CDR2: MNHEY and SVGAGI. The CDR3 runs 14 residues. V was cut by 6 bases and J by 0 bases, with 9 bases left in between. Libraries were prepared by immunoSEQ multiplex PCR; TCRdb keeps only in-frame clonotypes and omits some of them. The sample contains 70,000 or so clones, about 93% of which appear only once. The receptor was isolated from an adult with an advanced solid tumor such as melanoma, head and neck, liver or kidney cancer. The input for sequencing was CD4+ or CD8+ T cells sorted from blood, taken in a trial of the OX40 agonist ivuxolimab. The gene calls are TRBV6-5 and TRBJ1-3; D is unclear. For the CDR3, the DNA is TGTGCCAGCAGGAGCCTCAGCTCTGGAAACACCATATATTTT. This codes for CASRSLSSGNTIYF.